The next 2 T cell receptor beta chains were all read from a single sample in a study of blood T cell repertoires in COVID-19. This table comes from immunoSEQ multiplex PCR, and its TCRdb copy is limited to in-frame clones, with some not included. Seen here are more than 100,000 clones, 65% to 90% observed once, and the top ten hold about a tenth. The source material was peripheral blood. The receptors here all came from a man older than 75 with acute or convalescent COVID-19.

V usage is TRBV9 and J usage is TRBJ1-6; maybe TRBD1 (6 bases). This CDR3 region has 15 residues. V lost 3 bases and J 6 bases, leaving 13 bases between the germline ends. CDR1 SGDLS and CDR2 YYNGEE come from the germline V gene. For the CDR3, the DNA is TGTGCCAGCAGCGAATCAGGGGAGGGTAATTCACCCCTCCACTTT. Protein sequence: CASSESGEGNSPLHF.

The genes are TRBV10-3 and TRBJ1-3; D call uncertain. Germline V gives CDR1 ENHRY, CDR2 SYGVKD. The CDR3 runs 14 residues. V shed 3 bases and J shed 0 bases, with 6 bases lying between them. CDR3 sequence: CAISDYSSGNTIYF. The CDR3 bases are TGTGCCATCAGTGACTATAGCTCTGGAAACACCATATATTTT.